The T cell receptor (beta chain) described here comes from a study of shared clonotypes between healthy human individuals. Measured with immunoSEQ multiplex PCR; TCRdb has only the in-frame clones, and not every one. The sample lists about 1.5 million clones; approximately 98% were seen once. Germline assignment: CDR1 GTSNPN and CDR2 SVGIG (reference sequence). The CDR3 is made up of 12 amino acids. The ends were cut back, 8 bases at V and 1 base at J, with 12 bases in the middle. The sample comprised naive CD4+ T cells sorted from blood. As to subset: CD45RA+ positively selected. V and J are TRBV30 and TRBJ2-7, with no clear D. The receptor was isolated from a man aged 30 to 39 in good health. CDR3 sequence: CASRWGSYEQYF. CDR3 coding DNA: TGTGCCAGCCGATGGGGTTCCTACGAGCAGTACTTC.